The present entry profiles one T cell receptor beta chain with its context. This clone has just a few counts. Its antigen target is currently unknown. Per-base qualities were not stored, and no clone one base away is much larger. The data belong to a study of Ad26.COV2.S vaccination and SARS-CoV-2 variants (dated by TCRdb to 2020 to 2022). About the full investigation: Vaccine-arm donors came from COV1001, a multicentre, randomized, double-blind, placebo-controlled phase I-IIa trial of Ad26.COV2.S in healthy adults. Ad26.COV2.S was administered intramuscularly at a dose of 5x10^10 or 1x10^11 viral particles, either as one shot or as two shots given 56 days apart. Sequencing of the TCRbeta repertoire served to evaluate the specificity and breadth of SARS-CoV-2-reactive T cell receptors following Ad26.COV2.S vaccination. A total of around 32 samples were included in the TCR-sequenced set, comprising some 20 Ad26.COV2.S vaccine recipients, 5 placebo recipients and 8 SARS-CoV-2 convalescent individuals. Trial participants were randomized into five groups of five: low-dose or high-dose Ad26.COV2.S given once or twice, or placebo on both occasions. Blinding of investigators to trial group allocation was maintained during experiments and outcome assessment. Study-level results and caveats: Higher spike-specific TCR breadth was observed in Ad26.COV2.S recipients than in placebo recipients (P = 0.0014). Vaccine and placebo recipients had comparable non-spike TCR breadth, which fits with the vaccine containing only spike. The authors noted that total T cell responses may have been underestimated by the TCR breadth and depth analyses. Substantial breadth of spike-specific CD8+ and CD4+ T cell responses was reported after vaccination. The study was not powered to compare responses between vaccine doses or regimens.

The treatment or condition label, as the study defines it: 15 to 20 received Ad26.COV2.S at low or high dose, single or two shots; about 5 received placebo; per-sample allocation not given. For vaccine and placebo recipients, the sequenced repertoires came from samples collected on day 63 after the first injection. Between 29 July and 7 August 2020, Cohort 1b enrolled 25 adults aged 18-55 years at one site in Boston, USA. As a vaccine, Ad26.COV2.S was a replication-incompetent adenovirus type 26 vector that expressed a prefusion-stabilized SARS-CoV-2 spike protein derived from the original Wuhan strain. Measured from the cysteine to the phenylalanine, the CDR3 is 15 residues long. Just the 45-base CDR3 DNA is kept, in frame starting at base 1. The germline ends are 9 bases apart after V is trimmed by 1 base and J by 0 bases. CDR1 and CDR2, per the germline V gene, are ENHRY and SYGVKD. TCRbeta CDR3 regions were sequenced with the immunoSEQ Assay. After extraction, genomic DNA underwent amplification by bias-controlled multiplex PCR, followed by high-throughput sequencing. The original pipeline was this. To quantify the absolute abundance of every unique TCRbeta CDR3 region, sequences were collapsed and filtered. T cell fraction was estimated by normalizing TCRbeta template counts to usable DNA, with usable DNA measured through amplification of reference genes found in all nucleated cells. Repertoire TCRs were annotated as SARS-CoV-2-specific by exact matching of V gene, CDR3 amino acid sequence and J gene to a known reactive TCR set. The reference SARS-CoV-2 TCR set was obtained from MIRA and was filtered for enrichment in COVID-19-positive ImmuneCODE repertoires, whereby public or cross-reactive TCRs were removed. Drawing on the MIRA antigens, annotated TCRs were analysed further at the level of specific ORF or position within ORF. Breadth was defined as the number of annotated unique rearrangements divided by the total number of unique productive rearrangements, and depth was defined as the summed frequency of the annotated unique rearrangements. TCR breadth was compared between groups using two-sided Wilcoxon rank-sum tests. TCRdb mirrors the immuneACCESS table, restricted to in-frame sequences. Some clones are absent from its copies; in checked studies, under half trace to an unresolved V gene, and the reason for the others is unknown. The D gene and trimming were derived from the DNA, and the V and J assignments and clone size from that table. The sample has about 470,000 clones on record, 80% to 95% of them singletons. Around 4.2% of the sample is held by the ten biggest clonotypes.

This sample comprised peripheral blood, obtained in a trial of Ad26.COV2.S vaccine versus placebo. The clonotype originates from a person aged 18 to 65 who received the Ad26.COV2.S COVID-19 vaccine or a placebo. Recombination connected TRBV10-3 to TRBJ2-5; TRBD1 might be the D gene, on 5 matching bases. The bases are TGTGCCATCAGTGAGTGGGGCAGAGACCAAGAGACCCAGTACTTC. Its protein reads: CAISEWGRDQETQYF.